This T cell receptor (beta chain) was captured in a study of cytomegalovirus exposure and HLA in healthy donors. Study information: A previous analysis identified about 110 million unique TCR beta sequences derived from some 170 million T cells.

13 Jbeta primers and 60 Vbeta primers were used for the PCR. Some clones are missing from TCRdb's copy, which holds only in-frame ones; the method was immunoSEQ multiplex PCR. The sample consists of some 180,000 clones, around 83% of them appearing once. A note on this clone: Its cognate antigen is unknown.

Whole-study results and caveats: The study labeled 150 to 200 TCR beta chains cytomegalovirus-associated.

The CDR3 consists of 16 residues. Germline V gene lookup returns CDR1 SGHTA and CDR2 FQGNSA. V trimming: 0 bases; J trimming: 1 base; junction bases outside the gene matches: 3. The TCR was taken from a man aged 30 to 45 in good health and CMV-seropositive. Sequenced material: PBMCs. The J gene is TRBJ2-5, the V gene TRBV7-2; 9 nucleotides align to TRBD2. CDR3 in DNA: TGTGCCAGCAGCTTAGCCCCGGGACTAGCCCAAGAGACCCAGTACTTC. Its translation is CASSLAPGLAQETQYF.